This TCR beta chain derives from a study of blood T cells in healthy people across ages. General study results and limits: Per-million-T-cell TCR beta diversity fell roughly linearly with age. Any changes in expanded clonotypes were possibly confounded, as donor CMV status remained unknown.

Then a second PCR, running roughly 7 to 11 cycles, was carried out with a sample-barcoded 5' primer and a J-beta primer mix. TCRdb reprocessed the 5' RACE reads via MiXCR and lists one record per CDR3 protein. This sample yields 1.5 million to 2 million distinct CDR3 sequences, of which about 30% are seen a single time; over 7% belongs to the top ten. Remarks on this clonotype: Its antigen remains unknown.

V gave up 7 bases and J gave up 4 bases; unmatched junction bases: 6. This CDR3 region has 14 residues. Germline assignment: CDR1 MNHNY and CDR2 SVGAGI (reference sequence). The chain joins TRBV6-6 to TRBJ2-1, with TRBD1 identical over 8 bases. This receptor was obtained from a woman younger than 45 in good health. Material: blood. In DNA form, the CDR3 reads TGTGCCAGCACAAGCAGGACAGGGTACAATGAGCAGTTCTTC. It translates to CASTSRTGYNEQFF.